One sample yielded the 9 T cell receptor beta chains listed below, sequenced in a study of beta chain features in type 1 diabetes. The entirety of the isolated RNA underwent reverse transcription, so expressed TCRB transcripts were sequenced. Only in-frame clones appear in the TCRdb table, and some are missing; sequencing was by immunoSEQ multiplex PCR. The sample lists roughly 240,000 clones, around an eighth occurring once. The sequenced sample was naive CD4+ T cells from blood. All receptors derive from a woman aged 40 to 50 in good health.

The rearrangement uses TRBV4-2 and TRBJ1-5; 9 bases agree with TRBD1. The CDR3 loop spans 17 amino acids. Trimming took 4 bases from V and 7 from J; bases not matched to a gene: 14. CDR1 is LGHNA, CDR2 YNFKEQ, per germline. CDR3 in amino acids: CASSPHTRDRVGQPQHF. The DNA for the CDR3 is TGTGCCAGCAGCCCACACACGCGGGACAGGGTGGGCCAGCCCCAGCATTTT.

The rearrangement links TRBV10-3 to TRBJ1-1; D is perhaps TRBD1 (6 bases). V was pared by 0 bases and J by 0 bases, with 20 bases between. The CDR3 is made up of 19 amino acids. Germline V gene lookup returns CDR1 ENHRY and CDR2 SYGVKD. CDR3 coding DNA: TGTGCCATCAGTGAGTCGATTGGGCGACAGGCGCTAGTGAACACTGAAGCTTTCTTT. The encoded protein is CAISESIGRQALVNTEAFF.

This clone was detected a few times. The chain links TRBV7-9 to TRBJ2-1, with 10 bases aligning to TRBD1. The CDR3 is 15 amino acids. Trimming cost V 5 bases and J 7 bases; bases outside gene matches: 8. The germline CDR1 and CDR2 sequences are SEHNR and FQNEAQ (reference sequence). The CDR3 nucleotides read TGTGCCAGCAGCGGCCGGGACAGGGGTCGGAATGAGCAGTTCTTC. It encodes CASSGRDRGRNEQFF. The variable domain in full, completed from reference TRBV7-9 and TRBJ2-1, reads DTGVSQNPRHKITKRGQNVTFRCDPISEHNRLYWYRQTLGQGPEFLTYFQNEAQLEKSRLLSDRFSAERPKGSFSTLEIQRTEQGDSAMYLCASSGRDRGRNEQFFGPGTRLTVL.

This clone was counted ten times or more. The chain combines TRBV13 with TRBJ2-7; tentatively, D is TRBD2 (6 bases). CDR3 length: 14 residues. V dropped 1 base and J dropped 0 bases, with 7 bases sitting between them. Germline-derived CDR1 and CDR2 are PRHDT and FYEKMQ (reference sequence). The CDR3 here is CASSLVGGSYEQYF. CDR3 DNA: TGTGCCAGCAGCTTAGTCGGGGGCTCCTACGAGCAGTACTTC.

The V gene is TRBV7-9, the J gene TRBJ1-1; no firm D call. This CDR3 region has 11 residues. The V end was cut by 2 bases, the J end by 7 bases, with 5 bases between. CDR1 is SEHNR, CDR2 FQNEAQ, per germline (reference sequence). CDR3 nucleotide sequence: TGTGCCAGCAGCTTAACCGGTGAAGCTTTCTTT. It is translated as CASSLTGEAFF.

This clone was observed a handful of times. This chain joins TRBV10-3 and TRBJ1-5; no definite D call. The CDR3 spans 14 residues. The ends were cut back, 0 bases at V and 3 bases at J, with 6 bases in the middle. Per the germline V gene, CDR1 is ENHRY and CDR2 is SYGVKD. As DNA, the CDR3 is TGTGCCATCAGTGAGTCGTCCGTCAATCAGCCCCAGCATTTT. Amino acids: CAISESSVNQPQHF.

Only a few counts were recorded for this clone. V and J are TRBV19 and TRBJ2-3; 10 positions match TRBD2. The CDR3 is 14 amino acids. CDR1 and CDR2 (germline): LNHDA, SQIVND (reference sequence). V was clipped by 9 bases and J by 2 bases; unmatched bases: 5. CDR3 in DNA: TGTGCCAGCGGAGCGGGGGGGCTCACAGATACGCAGTATTTT. It specifies CASGAGGLTDTQYF.

There are a few counts of this clone. The rearrangement links TRBV7-2 to TRBJ2-2; D is unclear. The V end lost 2 bases, the J end lost 1 base, and 20 bases lay between the germline ends. Germline-derived CDR1 and CDR2 are SGHTA and FQGNSA. The CDR3 sequence is 19 residues long. As DNA, the CDR3 is TGTGCCAGCAGCTTAAAACAGACGATTGCAGGCCGGAACACCGGGGAGCTGTTTTTT. This gives the protein CASSLKQTIAGRNTGELFF.

This clone occurred a few times. This chain uses TRBV2 with TRBJ2-5; 7 nucleotides line up with TRBD1. The CDR3 runs 14 residues. Germline V CDR1 and CDR2: SNHLY, FYNNEI. Written as DNA, the CDR3 is TGTGCTCAGCAAGCAGGGGGATTCCAAGAGACCCAGTACTTC. It is translated as CAQQAGGFQETQYF.